The TCR beta chain under discussion was sequenced for a study of shared clonotypes between healthy human individuals. The table came from immunoSEQ multiplex PCR; TCRdb's copy has only in-frame clones and leaves some out. The profile shows about 2 million clones, about 95% of them singletons. This clone has a single count. Its specificity is not known. Study-wide results and limits: Genetic and exposure-history diversity was limited by the few donors.

Naive CD8 cells lacked CD45RO and underwent positive selection for CCR7, leaving out terminally differentiated effector memory CD45RA+ cells. The CDR3 is 15 residues long. V dropped 4 bases and J dropped 2; count of bases not matched to a gene: 6. CDR1 and CDR2 from the germline V gene are PRHDT and FYEKMQ (reference sequence). The V call is TRBV13, the J call TRBJ2-7; 9 bases agree with TRBD2. This TCR was sampled from a man between 18 and 29 years old in good health. Material: naive CD8+ T cells sorted from blood. The chain's CDR3 is CASSSASGATYEQYF. The CDR3 coding sequence is TGTGCCAGCAGCTCAGCTAGCGGGGCTACCTACGAGCAGTACTTC.